This TCR beta chain is drawn from a study of early T cells in non-severe SARS-CoV-2 infection (dated by TCRdb to the early 2020s). For the study in its entirety: Bulk RNA from unsorted whole blood was used for TCR sequencing, so alpha and beta chains could not be paired.

A case-control design nested within a healthcare worker cohort in London, UK, was used, with weekly nasopharyngeal swab PCR tests and blood sampling performed. Between 23 and 31 March 2020, the week of the UK lockdown, healthcare workers were enrolled and then followed up weekly for as long as 16 weeks. Library construction relied on 5' RACE. Sequencer: NextSeq 500. In the TCR library protocol, unique molecular identifiers were attached to individual cDNA molecules to correct for PCR bias and sequencing error. Sequencing covered both TCR alpha and beta chains, and within each sample the abundances of alpha and beta sequences were tightly co-correlated. In the paper's pipeline: V gene, J gene and CDR3 annotation of TCR sequences was performed with Decombinator V4. Expanded TCRs were defined as changing significantly between any two time points under a Poisson model with p below 0.0001. TCR abundances were normalised to the total number of TCRs sequenced per sample and were expressed as counts per million. MAIT TCRs were defined by TRAV1-2 paired with TRAJ12, TRAJ20 or TRAJ33, and iNKT TCRs by TRAV10 paired with TRAJ18. VDJdb, accessed on 1 November 2021, was searched for TCRs annotated for CMV, EBV and SARS-CoV-2, and TCRs annotated for more than one antigen were excluded. In TCRdb, the public reads were trimmed at Q25 with fastp and aligned with MiXCR, with productive beta chains retained. CDR3 protein sequences are deduplicated, and each keeps its most common genes and DNA. What appears here as the V and J calls and clone size reflects TCRdb's work, not the paper's. The sample includes tens of thousands of distinct CDR3 sequences, with 10% to 15% observed a single time. Of the sample, around 5.1% falls within the top ten clones.

This clonotype was seen many times. No antigen is known for it. No base quality values were provided; no much bigger clone lies one nucleotide off. For this chain, trimming is 4 bases at the V end and 6 bases at the J end, and the number of junction bases without a gene match is 11. CDR1 and CDR2 are drawn from the germline V gene: SGHDT, YYEEEE. The CDR3 numbers 15 residues from cysteine through phenylalanine. Only CDR3 DNA remains: 45 bases, in frame from the first base. Broad study findings and their caveats: VDJdb matching was skewed toward anti-spike CD8 responses and likely underestimated virus-specific expansions, missing private and CD4 specificities.

This receptor was taken from an adult who was a healthcare worker with PCR-confirmed SARS-CoV-2 infection or an uninfected control (not recorded which). The chain is assembled from TRBV5-6 and TRBJ1-2, and 8 bases in between align with TRBD1. Specimen: whole blood. Here the CDR3 is given as CASSQLDREENGYTF. Read as DNA, the sequence is TGTGCCAGCAGCCAGCTGGACAGGGAGGAGAATGGCTACACCTTC.